Below, 19 T cell receptor beta chains from the same sample are listed, as sequenced in a study of siplizumab effects on memory and regulatory T cells. Profiling relied on immunoSEQ multiplex PCR, and the TCRdb table lists in-frame clones only, not all of them. Among 87,000 or so clones listed, around 94% were seen once. Sequenced sample: non-Treg CD4+ T cells sorted from blood. The origin of the receptors is a human donor in good health.

This clone occurred once. This rearrangement joins TRBV5-8 to TRBJ2-5; possibly TRBD1 for D (5 bases). V was clipped by 5 bases and J by 7 bases, with 21 bases between them. Germline V lookup: CDR1 SGHTS, CDR2 YDEGEE. The CDR3 length is 15 residues. The CDR3 bases are TGTGCCAGCAGTCCAGGGTTGGCGGCACTTGGGACCCAGTACTTC. Encoded protein: CASSPGLAALGTQYF. The entire variable domain, with the rest obtained from reference TRBV5-8 and TRBJ2-5, is as follows: EAGVTQSPTHLIKTRGQQATLRCSPISGHTSVYWYQQALGLGLQFLLWYDEGEERNRGNFPPRFSGRQFPNYSSELNVNALELEDSALYLCASSPGLAALGTQYFGPGTRLLVL.

V usage is TRBV5-1 and J usage is TRBJ1-3; tentatively, D is TRBD1 (6 bases). The V gene's germline CDR1 is SGHRS and CDR2 YFSETQ. Trimming removed 0 bases from V and 2 bases from J, with 9 bases in between. This CDR3 has 15 amino acids. The CDR3 sequence is CASSLAGAAGNTIYF. Written as DNA, the CDR3 is TGCGCCAGCAGCTTGGCAGGGGCGGCTGGAAACACCATATATTTT.

The chain carries TRBV5-1 and TRBJ1-2; 9 bases agree with TRBD1. The junction had 7 bases not matched to a gene; V was cut back by 4 bases and J by 6 bases. Germline V gene sequence: CDR1 SGHRS, CDR2 YFSETQ. This CDR3 has 14 amino acids. The CDR3 loop reads CASSPTGGGDGYTF. Here the CDR3 DNA reads TGCGCCAGCAGCCCTACAGGGGGCGGCGATGGCTACACCTTC.

The chain links TRBV6-1 to TRBJ1-1; D is unclear. The CDR3 runs to 13 residues. Trimming removed 0 bases from V and 8 bases from J, with 10 bases in between. Looked up from germline, CDR1 is MNHNS and CDR2 is SASEGT. CDR3 sequence (DNA): TGTGCCAGCAGTGAAGCGGGTCGTGGGGAAGCTTTCTTT. It yields the protein CASSEAGRGEAFF.

This chain connects TRBV7-9 to TRBJ2-3, with a tentative D call TRBD2 (6 bases). Between the trimmed V and J ends, which lost 7 bases and 14 bases, there was a span of 16 bases. The length of the CDR3 is 11 residues. CDR1 and CDR2 (germline): SEHNR, FQNEAQ (reference sequence). The CDR3 reads CASMRDGLLYF. CDR3 sequence (DNA): TGTGCCAGCATGCGGGACGGTTTGCTGTATTTT.

The V and J genes are TRBV7-2 and TRBJ1-3; TRBD1 matches 7 bases. Germline values: CDR1 SGHTA, CDR2 FQGNSA. V trimming: 4 bases; J trimming: 4 bases; junction bases outside the gene matches: 4. This CDR3 has 14 amino acids. CDR3 in DNA: TGTGCCAGCAGCTCCCCGGGACAGGGAAACACCATATATTTT. It yields the protein CASSSPGQGNTIYF.

The chain is built from TRBV19 and TRBJ1-5, with TRBD1 as a possible D gene (6 bases). The V end lost 5 bases, the J end lost 0 bases, and 11 bases lay between the germline ends. CDR3 length: 15 amino acids. Germline V CDR1 and CDR2: LNHDA, SQIVND (reference sequence). CDR3 DNA sequence: TGTGCCAGTAGTCCGACAGGTAATAGCAATCAGCCCCAGCATTTT. Translation gives CASSPTGNSNQPQHF.

The CDR3 DNA is TGTGCCAGCATCCCACTAGCGGGAGTCTCTTTAACGGGTGACAATGAGCAGTTCTTC. Protein sequence: CASIPLAGVSLTGDNEQFF. The V gene is TRBV2, the J gene TRBJ2-1, with TRBD2 identical over 11 bases. Trimming cost V 7 bases and J 5 bases; bases outside gene matches: 19. The CDR3 length is 19 residues. CDR1 is SNHLY, CDR2 FYNNEI, per germline.

The chain combines TRBV7-2 with TRBJ1-6; 8 bases line up with TRBD1. V shed 6 bases and J 6 bases; nucleotides not matched to a gene: 7. The CDR3 sequence is 15 residues long. Per germline, CDR1 SGHTA and CDR2 FQGNSA. This CDR3 is CASRTGGLVNSPLHF. The CDR3 nucleotides read TGTGCCAGCAGAACAGGGGGTTTGGTTAATTCACCCCTCCACTTT.

The CDR3 DNA reads as TGTGCCATCAGTGAAAGGTCACGGGGAGGTGAATCCTACGAGCAGTACTTC. Translating it yields CAISERSRGGESYEQYF. The chain has TRBV10-3 and TRBJ2-7, with D perhaps TRBD2 (6 bases). The germline V gene has CDR1 ENHRY and CDR2 SYGVKD. The CDR3 covers 17 residues. V was clipped by 3 bases and J by 1 base, with 19 bases between them.

This clone was counted a single time. The chain couples TRBV5-4 to TRBJ2-7, with D possibly TRBD2 on 5 matching bases. The ends were cut back, 10 bases at V and 0 bases at J, with 17 bases in the middle. CDR3 size: 14 residues. Germline V gene data show CDR1 as SGHNT and CDR2 as YYREEE (reference sequence). The CDR3 loop reads CAAAAGRSSYEQYF. CDR3 bases: TGTGCCGCAGCGGCGGGCAGAAGCTCCTACGAGCAGTACTTC.

This sequence joins TRBV19 and TRBJ1-1; D is possibly TRBD1 (5 bases). The V and J ends lost 5 bases and 7 bases respectively, with 11 bases between them. CDR1 and CDR2 (germline): LNHDA, SQIVND (reference sequence). The length of the CDR3 is 12 residues. For the CDR3, the DNA is TGTGCCAGTAGTTCAGGGTCGAGTGAAGCTTTCTTT. Translated, it gives CASSSGSSEAFF.

J is TRBJ1-2 and V is TRBV30; D gene uncertain. Germline CDR1 reads GTSNPN; CDR2 reads SVGIG (reference sequence). The CDR3 is 14 residues long. Trimming shortened V by 3 bases and J by 2 bases, and 13 bases separated the two germline ends. The CDR3 loop is CAWSRTTGNYGYTF. CDR3 bases: TGTGCCTGGAGCCGCACGACGGGGAACTATGGCTACACCTTC.

V is TRBV5-1 and J is TRBJ1-3, with D possibly being TRBD1 (5 bases). Germline loops: CDR1 SGHRS, CDR2 YFSETQ. This CDR3 is built from 14 residues. V was clipped by 6 bases and J by 9 bases, with 19 bases between them. The CDR3 DNA reads TGCGCCAGCAAGGCCGACAGTTTCAGAAGCACCATATATTTT. This sequence encodes CASKADSFRSTIYF.

The rearrangement joins TRBV15 to TRBJ1-2, with D maybe TRBD1 (5 bases). The V end was cut by 5 bases, the J end by 1 base, with 11 bases between. Germline V CDR1 and CDR2: LNHNV, YYDKDF (reference sequence). The CDR3 has 14 amino acids. Here the CDR3 DNA reads TGTGCCACCAGCCAGACAGAACTTAACTATGGCTACACCTTC. Translating it yields CATSQTELNYGYTF.

The rearrangement uses TRBV28 and TRBJ2-3; the D call may be TRBD1 or TRBD2 (6 bases each). The V gene's germline CDR1 is MDHEN and CDR2 SYDVKM. This CDR3 spans 15 amino acids. V lost 6 bases to trimming and J lost 3 bases, with 16 bases between them. The CDR3 loop is CASSEGQGRTDTQYF. DNA of the CDR3: TGTGCCAGCAGCGAGGGGCAGGGGAGGACAGATACGCAGTATTTT.

This rearrangement joins TRBV7-2 to TRBJ2-7; D uncertain. The CDR3 has 13 residues. V was shortened by 0 bases and J by 2 bases, with 5 bases between the two germline ends. The germline gives CDR1 SGHTA, CDR2 FQGNSA. Here the CDR3 DNA reads TGTGCCAGCAGCTTAGCGAGAACCTACGAGCAGTACTTC. Its translation: CASSLARTYEQYF.

The chain is built from TRBV6-1 and TRBJ1-2; 7 positions match TRBD1. After removal of 4 bases from V and 6 bases from J, the junction contained 5 bases not matched to a gene. The CDR3 totals 13 residues. CDR1 and CDR2 (germline): MNHNS, SASEGT. This chain's CDR3 is CASSGVRGHGYTF. In nucleotides, the CDR3 is TGTGCCAGCAGTGGCGTGAGGGGGCATGGCTACACCTTC.

The chain links TRBV27 to TRBJ2-3; D possibly corresponds to TRBD1 (6 bases). Germline CDR1 MNHEY, CDR2 SMNVEV (reference sequence). Trimming removed 6 bases from V and 6 bases from J, with 13 bases in between. The CDR3 has 13 residues. The chain's CDR3 is CASSFTGFDTQYF. The CDR3 DNA follows: TGTGCCAGCAGCTTCACAGGGTTCGATACGCAGTATTTT.